The 25 T cell receptor beta chains below come from one sample, sequenced in a study of T cell changes during pregnancy in multiple sclerosis (dated by TCRdb to about 2019). Libraries were made using the immunoSEQ multiplex PCR assay. TCRdb's version of the immuneACCESS table is confined to in-frame rearrangements and falls short of the full clone set. An unresolved V gene accounts for under half of the shortfall where checked; the remainder is of unknown origin. The sample table shows more than 80,000 clones, and more than 85% are seen once. The ten largest make up less than 2% of the sample. The sequenced sample was peripheral blood, obtained in the first trimester of pregnancy. These receptors all stem from a female donor with multiple sclerosis, enrolled in a pregnancy study.

This clone was detected once. In DNA form, the CDR3 reads TGTGCCATCCCGACAGGGGGCCACTACGAGCAGTACTTC. This translates into CAIPTGGHYEQYF. The chain couples TRBV28 to TRBJ2-7, with 10 bases matching TRBD1. Germline V gives CDR1 MDHEN, CDR2 SYDVKM. After removal of 10 bases from V and 3 bases from J, the junction contained 6 bases not matched to a gene. CDR3 length: 13 residues.

CDR3 sequence (DNA): TGTGCCAGCACTCTGGGAACGGGGGGCGTGTTGGCTGAAGCTTTCTTT. It specifies CASTLGTGGVLAEAFF. The chain joins TRBV5-8 to TRBJ1-1, with D perhaps TRBD1 (6 bases). The CDR3 length is 16 residues. V lost 6 bases, J lost 6 bases, and 24 bases lay in between. Germline V gives CDR1 SGHTS, CDR2 YDEGEE.

J is TRBJ2-1 and V is TRBV7-2; 14 nucleotides match TRBD2. This CDR3 has 17 amino acids. J was trimmed by 3 bases and V by 5 bases; bases with no gene match: 6. Germline loops: CDR1 SGHTA, CDR2 FQGNSA. CDR3 in DNA: TGTGCCAGCAGCCCCTATGGACTAGCGGGAGGCTACAATGAGCAGTTCTTC. Its protein product is CASSPYGLAGGYNEQFF.

The chain carries TRBV4-1 and TRBJ2-2; 12 bases fit TRBD2. Trimming removed 8 bases from V and 7 bases from J; junction bases left unmatched: 11. The CDR3 totals 16 residues. In germline, CDR1 is MGHRA, CDR2 YSYEKL. The CDR3: CASSFLAGGPVGELFF. The DNA for the CDR3 is TGCGCCAGCTCATTTCTAGCGGGAGGGCCGGTCGGGGAGCTGTTTTTT.

The rearrangement links TRBV28 to TRBJ1-4; a possible D gene is TRBD1 (6 bases). V was trimmed by 5 bases and J by 13 bases, leaving 14 bases between them. The CDR3 is 12 residues long. CDR1 is MDHEN and CDR2 is SYDVKM in the germline V gene. DNA for the CDR3: TGTGCCAGCAGTGATACAGGGTTAAGACTGTTTTTT. Encoded protein: CASSDTGLRLFF.

The V call is TRBV9, the J call TRBJ1-2; TRBD1 might be the D (6 bases). Per germline, CDR1 SGDLS and CDR2 YYNGEE. This CDR3 contains 14 residues. Trimming took 0 bases from V and 4 from J, leaving 10 bases between them. The CDR3 loop reads CASSVEVQGYGYTF. The CDR3 DNA reads as TGTGCCAGCAGCGTAGAAGTACAGGGCTATGGCTACACCTTC.

V gene TRBV6-5 combines with J gene TRBJ1-1, with D uncertain. V was cut by 2 bases and J by 0 bases, with 4 bases left in between. Per the germline V gene, CDR1 is MNHEY and CDR2 is SVGAGI. The CDR3 totals 13 residues. In nucleotides, the CDR3 is TGTGCCAGCAGTTACGAGGTGAACACTGAAGCTTTCTTT. Its translation is CASSYEVNTEAFF.

The chain uses TRBV4-2 and TRBJ2-3, with D possibly TRBD2 on 7 matching bases. Trimming removed 2 bases from V and 5 bases from J, with 14 bases in between. CDR1 is LGHNA, CDR2 YNFKEQ, per germline. The CDR3 is 15 amino acids. DNA of the CDR3: TGTGCCAGCAGCCAATACGGGGGGCAGGGAGATACGCAGTATTTT. Encoded protein: CASSQYGGQGDTQYF.

The chain combines TRBV4-2 with TRBJ2-7, with TRBD2 matching 9 bases. Germline CDR1 reads LGHNA; CDR2 reads YNFKEQ. J was trimmed by 0 bases and V by 1 base; bases with no gene match: 7. This CDR3 is 17 amino acids long. In DNA form, the CDR3 reads TGTGCCAGCAGCCAAGCCGTGGCAGCGGGGGGCTCCTACGAGCAGTACTTC. It codes for CASSQAVAAGGSYEQYF.

The V call is TRBV11-2, the J call TRBJ2-1; possibly TRBD2 for D (5 bases). CDR1 is SGHAT and CDR2 is FQNNGV in the germline V gene. The CDR3 length is 17 residues. Trimming shortened V by 5 bases and J by 0 bases, and 17 bases separated the two germline ends. The CDR3 is CASSPMSGLSSYNEQFF. The CDR3 DNA is TGTGCCAGCAGCCCGATGAGCGGATTAAGCTCCTACAATGAGCAGTTCTTC. The full variable domain, in which reference TRBV11-2 and TRBJ2-1 provide the parts outside the CDR3, is EAGVAQSPRYKIIEKRQSVAFWCNPISGHATLYWYQQILGQGPKLLIQFQNNGVVDDSQLPKDRFSAERLKGVDSTLKIQPAKLEDSAVYLCASSPMSGLSSYNEQFFGPGTRLTVL.

The chain links TRBV7-9 to TRBJ1-4; D is unresolved. Germline lookup yields CDR1 SEHNR and CDR2 FQNEAQ (reference sequence). This CDR3 has 14 amino acids. V was clipped by 6 bases and J by 3 bases, with 11 bases between them. The CDR3 loop reads CASRAGSANEKLFF. The CDR3 nucleotides are TGTGCCAGCAGGGCGGGGAGTGCTAATGAAAAACTGTTTTTT.

The chain uses TRBV18 and TRBJ1-1; D not certain. The germline V gene encodes CDR1 KGHSH and CDR2 LQKENI. This CDR3 contains 17 residues. V gave up 1 base and J gave up 3 bases, with 18 bases separating them. The CDR3 sequence is CASSPRFQAPPDTEAFF. CDR3 DNA: TGTGCCAGCTCACCACGGTTTCAGGCCCCGCCGGACACTGAAGCTTTCTTT.

The chain couples TRBV27 to TRBJ1-2; 8 bases map to TRBD1. The CDR3 runs to 13 residues. V was pared by 5 bases and J by 7 bases, with 6 bases of the junction left unmatched. Germline CDR1 reads MNHEY; CDR2 reads SMNVEV (reference sequence). The CDR3 loop is CASSGDRSIGYTF. The CDR3 nucleotides read TGTGCCAGCAGTGGGGACAGGAGTATTGGCTACACCTTC.

This clone was observed once. This chain uses TRBV2 with TRBJ1-2, with TRBD1 identical over 10 bases. Trimming at V came to 7 bases and at J to 13 bases, leaving 15 bases not matched to a gene. Looked up from germline, CDR1 is SNHLY and CDR2 is FYNNEI. This CDR3 has 14 residues. The CDR3 DNA sequence: TGTGCCAGCAAGCTGACCCCGGGACAGGGGAGAATCACCTTC. Its protein product is CASKLTPGQGRITF.

This chain links TRBV7-9 with TRBJ1-4; D perhaps matches TRBD1 (5 bases). Looked up from germline, CDR1 is SEHNR and CDR2 is FQNEAQ (reference sequence). The CDR3 extends over 15 amino acids. V was pared by 0 bases and J by 4 bases, with 9 bases between. The CDR3 DNA reads TGTGCCAGCAGCTTAGCTGGCGGGGGTAATGAAAAACTGTTTTTT. It yields the protein CASSLAGGGNEKLFF.

The genes are TRBV4-1 and TRBJ2-7, with TRBD2 as a possible D gene (6 bases). The ends were cut back, 3 bases at V and 0 bases at J, with 9 bases in the middle. From germline, CDR1 is MGHRA and CDR2 YSYEKL. The CDR3 extends over 14 amino acids. CDR3 in amino acids: CASSQGGPSYEQYF. CDR3 DNA: TGCGCCAGCAGCCAGGGGGGACCCTCCTACGAGCAGTACTTC.

J is TRBJ2-3 and V is TRBV7-2, with 11 nucleotides matching TRBD2. After removal of 4 bases from V and 1 base from J, the junction contained 1 base not matched to a gene. CDR3 length: 15 amino acids. Germline CDR1 and CDR2: SGHTA and FQGNSA. CDR3 residues: CASSSGLAGTDTQYF. In nucleotides, the CDR3 is TGTGCCAGCAGCTCGGGACTAGCGGGCACAGATACGCAGTATTTT. Looking up the rest from reference TRBV7-2 and TRBJ2-3 gives the full variable domain: GAGVSQSPSNKVTEKGKDVELRCDPISGHTALYWYRQSLGQGLEFLIYFQGNSAPDKSGLPSDRFSAERTGGSVSTLTIQRTQQEDSAVYLCASSSGLAGTDTQYFGPGTRLTVL.

The chain carries TRBV6-5 and TRBJ2-7; D not resolved. This CDR3 is built from 14 residues. Looked up from germline, CDR1 is MNHEY and CDR2 is SVGAGI. Trimming left V 2 bases short and J 4 bases short, with 12 bases between. In DNA form, the CDR3 reads TGTGCCAGCAGTTACGCCCCGACCGGGTACGAGCAGTACTTC. Translated, it gives CASSYAPTGYEQYF.

This chain joins TRBV5-1 and TRBJ2-5; 8 positions agree with TRBD1. With 4 bases clipped from V and 2 bases from J, the junction kept 4 bases outside the gene matches. The V gene's germline CDR1 is SGHRS and CDR2 YFSETQ. CDR3 size: 14 residues. In DNA form, the CDR3 reads TGCGCCAGCAGCCGAAACAGGGGGCAAGAGACCCAGTACTTC. This encodes CASSRNRGQETQYF.

The rearrangement uses TRBV7-9 and TRBJ1-1, with TRBD1 matching over 7 bases. Trimming removed 2 bases from V and 1 base from J; junction bases left unmatched: 1. Germline V gene lookup returns CDR1 SEHNR and CDR2 FQNEAQ (reference sequence). The CDR3 contains 14 residues. The CDR3 is CASSLWTGNTEAFF. Written as DNA, the CDR3 is TGTGCCAGCAGCTTATGGACAGGGAACACTGAAGCTTTCTTT.

V usage is TRBV28 and J usage is TRBJ2-7; TRBD2 aligns across 7 bases. The V and J ends lost 8 bases and 6 bases, in that order; junction bases with no gene match: 13. In germline, CDR1 is MDHEN, CDR2 SYDVKM. The length of the CDR3 is 14 residues. CDR3 loop: CASAQAGSFTEQYF. For the CDR3, the DNA is TGTGCCAGCGCCCAAGCGGGGAGTTTCACCGAGCAGTACTTC.

This clone showed up just once. This chain links TRBV6-1 with TRBJ1-1; maybe TRBD1 (5 bases). This CDR3 has 14 residues. Trimming cost V 1 base and J 3 bases, with 9 bases left between them. CDR1 is MNHNS and CDR2 is SASEGT in the germline V gene. The CDR3 nucleotides read TGTGCCAGCAGTGAAGTCAGGGAGGACACTGAAGCTTTCTTT. This translates into CASSEVREDTEAFF.

The chain is built from TRBV27 and TRBJ2-7; TRBD1 aligns across 9 bases. Germline V gives CDR1 MNHEY, CDR2 SMNVEV (reference sequence). The CDR3 extends over 15 amino acids. V was clipped by 6 bases and J by 3 bases; unmatched bases: 9. The DNA for the CDR3 is TGTGCCAGCAGACGTAGGGGGGGACAGGGCTACGAGCAGTACTTC. It yields the protein CASRRRGGQGYEQYF.

The chain recombines TRBV19 with TRBJ1-1, with TRBD1 identical over 9 bases. The CDR3 spans 15 residues. Germline CDR1 reads LNHDA; CDR2 reads SQIVND (reference sequence). The V segment lost 8 bases and the J segment 0 bases; nucleotides outside the gene matches: 7. CDR3 sequence: CASGQGPVMNTEAFF. In DNA, the CDR3 is TGTGCCAGTGGACAGGGGCCCGTGATGAACACTGAAGCTTTCTTT.

This clone was found once. The chain recombines TRBV2 with TRBJ1-5; TRBD1 aligns across 8 bases. The germline CDR1 and CDR2 sequences are SNHLY and FYNNEI. V dropped 6 bases and J dropped 6; count of bases not matched to a gene: 10. The CDR3 is made up of 15 amino acids. Written as DNA, the CDR3 is TGTGCCAGCAGGATAGGGCAGGGGGCGGCTCAGCCCCAGCATTTT. Protein sequence: CASRIGQGAAQPQHF.